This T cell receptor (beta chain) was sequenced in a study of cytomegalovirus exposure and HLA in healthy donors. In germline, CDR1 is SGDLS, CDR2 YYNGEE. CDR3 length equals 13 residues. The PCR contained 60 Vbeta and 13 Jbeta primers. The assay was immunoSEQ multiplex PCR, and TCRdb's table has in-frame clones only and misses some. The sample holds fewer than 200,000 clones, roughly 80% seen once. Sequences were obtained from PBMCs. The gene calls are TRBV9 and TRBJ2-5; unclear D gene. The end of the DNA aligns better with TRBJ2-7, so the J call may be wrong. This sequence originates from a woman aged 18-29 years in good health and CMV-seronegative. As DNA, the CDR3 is TGTGCCAGCAGCCCTTCGTTCGGCGGCGAGCAGTACTTC. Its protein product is CASSPSFGGEQYF.